This T cell receptor (beta chain) comes out of a study of T cell repertoires in cytomegalovirus infection. On this clonotype: The antigen remains undetermined.

TCRdb reprocessed the reads with MiXCR, giving one entry per CDR3 protein. Seen here are around 250,000 distinct CDR3 sequences, approximately 17% observed once, and the top ten hold over 40%. Trimming removed 4 bases from V and 1 base from J; junction bases left unmatched: 6. CDR1 MDHEN and CDR2 SYDVKM come from the germline V gene. The CDR3 contains 15 residues. General study findings and limits: Frequencies of public TCR beta families were cumulated, and this identified carriers of CMV plus the relevant HLA.

Sequenced sample: CD8+ T cells from PBMCs. The TCR was taken from a human donor in good health (CMV status not recorded). Some clones in this sample may be carry-over from other donors' samples. The chain uses TRBV28 and TRBJ2-7; 8 positions agree with TRBD2. The CDR3 region is CASSSLTGGSYEQYF. CDR3 nucleotides: TGTGCCAGCAGTTCCCTAACGGGGGGGTCCTACGAGCAGTACTTC.